Described below is a single T cell receptor beta chain sequence and its context. What it recognizes is unknown. The germline gives CDR1 MRHNA, CDR2 SNTAGT. The CDR3 consists of 18 residues. Trimming removed 8 bases at V and 3 bases at J, with 29 bases between. Via the markers CD45RO/CCR7/CD25/CD127/CD95/CD27, stem cell-like memory, regulatory, central memory and naive CD4+ cells were sorted. The data belong to a study of beta chain features in type 1 diabetes. All of the isolated RNA was reverse transcribed, so expressed TCRB transcripts were sequenced. Average reads for naive, central memory and regulatory T cell samples were about 3.6 million. The method was immunoSEQ multiplex PCR; TCRdb's version includes in-frame clones alone and lacks a portion of them. The data contain 300,000 to 350,000 clones, 6.5% to 10% of them singletons. Study conclusions and caveats: All four CD4+ subsets of Type 1 diabetes patients contained TCRB CDR3s that were moderately but significantly shorter. Among patients, naive, central memory and Treg TCRB repertoires appeared more similar than among healthy donors.

This TCR was recovered from a woman between 18 and 29 years old in good health. The chain couples TRBV6-4 to TRBJ2-7; either TRBD1 or TRBD2 may supply D (5 bases each). The sample comprised central memory CD4+ T cells from blood. The CDR3 nucleotides are TGTGCCAGCGTGGGGCAACGGAATAGACTATCTTCAAACTACGAGCAGTACTTC. Translating gives CASVGQRNRLSSNYEQYF.